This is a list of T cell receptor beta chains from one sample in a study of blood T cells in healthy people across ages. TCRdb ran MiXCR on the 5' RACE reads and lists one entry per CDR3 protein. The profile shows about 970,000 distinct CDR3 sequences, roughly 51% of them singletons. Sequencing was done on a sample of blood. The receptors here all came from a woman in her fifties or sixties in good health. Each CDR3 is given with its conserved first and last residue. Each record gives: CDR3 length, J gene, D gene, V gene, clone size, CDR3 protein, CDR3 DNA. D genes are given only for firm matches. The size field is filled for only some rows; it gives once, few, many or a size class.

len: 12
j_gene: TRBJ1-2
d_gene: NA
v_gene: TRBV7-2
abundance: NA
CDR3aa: CASESQSYGYTF
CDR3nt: TGTGCCAGCGAAAGCCAAAGCTATGGCTACACCTTC

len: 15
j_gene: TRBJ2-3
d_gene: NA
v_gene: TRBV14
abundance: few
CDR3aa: CASSQKTGAGDTQYF
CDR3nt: TGTGCCAGCAGCCAAAAGACGGGAGCTGGAGATACGCAGTATTTT

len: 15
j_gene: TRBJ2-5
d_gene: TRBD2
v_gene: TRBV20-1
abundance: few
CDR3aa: CSAPEREGRGNEQYF
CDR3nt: TGCAGTGCTCCGGAGCGGGAGGGCCGCGGAAATGAGCAGTACTTC

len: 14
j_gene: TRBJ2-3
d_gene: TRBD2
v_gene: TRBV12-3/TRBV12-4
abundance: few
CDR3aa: CASSNSGRGDTQYF
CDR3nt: TGTGCCAGCAGCAACAGCGGGAGAGGAGATACGCAGTATTTT

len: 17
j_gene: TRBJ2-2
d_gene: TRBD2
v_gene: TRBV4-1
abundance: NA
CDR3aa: CASSQRLAGGGSGELFF
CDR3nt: TGCGCCAGCAGCCAAAGACTAGCGGGAGGGGGGTCCGGGGAGCTGTTTTTT

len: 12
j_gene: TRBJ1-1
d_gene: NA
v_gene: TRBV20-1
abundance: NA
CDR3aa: CSARGGSDSAFF
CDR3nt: TGCAGTGCTAGAGGCGGAAGTGACTCAGCTTTCTTT

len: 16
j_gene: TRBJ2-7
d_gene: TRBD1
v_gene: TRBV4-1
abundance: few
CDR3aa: CASSPMNAGTGGEQYF
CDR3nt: TGCGCCAGCAGCCCGATGAATGCCGGGACAGGCGGCGAGCAGTACTTC

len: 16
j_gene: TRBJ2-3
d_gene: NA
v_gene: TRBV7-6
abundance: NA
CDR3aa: CASSLGLGLFADTQYF
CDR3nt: TGTGCCAGCAGCTTAGGACTAGGGCTCTTTGCAGATACGCAGTATTTT

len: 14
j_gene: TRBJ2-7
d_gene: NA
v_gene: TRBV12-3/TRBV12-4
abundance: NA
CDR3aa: CASSGRRRIYEQYF
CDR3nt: TGTGCCAGCAGCGGACGACGGAGGATCTACGAGCAGTACTTC

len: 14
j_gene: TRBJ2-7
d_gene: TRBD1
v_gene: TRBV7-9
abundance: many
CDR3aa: CASSLGTGPYEQYF
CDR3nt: TGTGCCAGCAGCTTAGGGACAGGGCCCTACGAGCAGTACTTC

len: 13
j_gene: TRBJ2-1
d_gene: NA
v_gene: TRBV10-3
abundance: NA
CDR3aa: CAISGTASNEQFF
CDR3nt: TGTGCCATCAGTGGGACAGCCAGCAATGAGCAGTTCTTC

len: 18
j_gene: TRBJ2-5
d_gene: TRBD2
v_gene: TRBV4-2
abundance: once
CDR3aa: CASSQDRWAAGALETQYF
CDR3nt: TGTGCCAGCAGCCAAGATCGGTGGGCAGCGGGAGCGCTAGAGACCCAGTACTTC

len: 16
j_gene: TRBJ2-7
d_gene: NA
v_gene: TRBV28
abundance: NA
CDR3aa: CASSFARGGSYNEQYF
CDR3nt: TGTGCCAGCAGTTTTGCGCGGGGCGGCTCCTACAATGAGCAGTACTTC

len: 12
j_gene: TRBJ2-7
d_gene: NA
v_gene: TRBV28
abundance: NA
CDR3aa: CASSLQPREQYF
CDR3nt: TGTGCCAGCAGTTTACAGCCCCGCGAGCAGTACTTC